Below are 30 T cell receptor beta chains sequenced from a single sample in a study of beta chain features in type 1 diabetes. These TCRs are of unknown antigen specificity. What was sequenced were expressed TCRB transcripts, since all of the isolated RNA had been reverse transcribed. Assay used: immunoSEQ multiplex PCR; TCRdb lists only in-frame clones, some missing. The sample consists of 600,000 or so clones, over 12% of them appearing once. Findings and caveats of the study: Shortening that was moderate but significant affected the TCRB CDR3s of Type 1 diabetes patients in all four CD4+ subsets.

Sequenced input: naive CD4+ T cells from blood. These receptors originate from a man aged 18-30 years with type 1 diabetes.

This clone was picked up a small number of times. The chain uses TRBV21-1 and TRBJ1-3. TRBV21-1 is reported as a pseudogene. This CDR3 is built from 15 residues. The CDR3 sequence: CASSPRNYSGNTIYF. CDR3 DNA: TGTGCCAGCTCCCCCAGGAACTACTCTGGAAACACCATATATTTT.

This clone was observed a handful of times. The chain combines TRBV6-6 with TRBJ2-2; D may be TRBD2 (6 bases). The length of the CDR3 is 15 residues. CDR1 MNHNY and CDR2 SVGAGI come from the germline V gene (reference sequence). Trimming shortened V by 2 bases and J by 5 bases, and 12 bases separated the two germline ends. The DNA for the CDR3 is TGTGCCAGCAGTTACGAAGGAGGGTGGACCGGGGAGCTGTTTTTT. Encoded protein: CASSYEGGWTGELFF.

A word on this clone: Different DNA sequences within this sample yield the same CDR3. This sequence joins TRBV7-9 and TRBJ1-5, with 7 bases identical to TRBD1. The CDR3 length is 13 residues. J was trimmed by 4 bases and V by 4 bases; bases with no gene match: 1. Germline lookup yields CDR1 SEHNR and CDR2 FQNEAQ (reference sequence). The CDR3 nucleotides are TGTGCCAGCAGCTCACAGGGGAATCAGCCCCAGCATTTT. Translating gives CASSSQGNQPQHF.

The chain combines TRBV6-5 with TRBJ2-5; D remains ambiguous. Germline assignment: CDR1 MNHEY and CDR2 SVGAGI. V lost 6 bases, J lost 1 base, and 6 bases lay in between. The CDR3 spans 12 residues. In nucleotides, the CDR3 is TGTGCCAGCAGCATGTCCCAAGAGACCCAGTACTTC. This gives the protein CASSMSQETQYF.

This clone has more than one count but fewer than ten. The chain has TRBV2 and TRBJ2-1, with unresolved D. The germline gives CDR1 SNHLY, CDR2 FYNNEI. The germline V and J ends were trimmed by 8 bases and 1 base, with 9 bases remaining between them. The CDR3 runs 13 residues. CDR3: CASWTGSYNEQFF. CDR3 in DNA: TGTGCCAGCTGGACCGGGTCCTACAATGAGCAGTTCTTC.

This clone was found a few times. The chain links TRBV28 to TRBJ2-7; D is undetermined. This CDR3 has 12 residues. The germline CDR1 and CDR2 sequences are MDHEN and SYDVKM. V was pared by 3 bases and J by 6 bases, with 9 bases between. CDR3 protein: CASSFGYSEQYF. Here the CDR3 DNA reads TGTGCCAGCAGTTTTGGGTACAGCGAGCAGTACTTC.

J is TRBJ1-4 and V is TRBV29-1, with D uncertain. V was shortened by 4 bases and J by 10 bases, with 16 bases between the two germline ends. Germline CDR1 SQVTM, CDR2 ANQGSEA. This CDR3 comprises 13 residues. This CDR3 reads CSVGWMHNGKLFF. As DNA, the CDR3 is TGCAGCGTTGGGTGGATGCATAACGGAAAACTGTTTTTT. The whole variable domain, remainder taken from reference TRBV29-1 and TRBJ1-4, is SAVISQKPSRDICQRGTSLTIQCQVDSQVTMMFWYRQQPGQSLTLIATANQGSEATYESGFVIDKFPISRPNLTFSTLTVSNMSPEDSSIYLCSVGWMHNGKLFFGSGTQLSVL.

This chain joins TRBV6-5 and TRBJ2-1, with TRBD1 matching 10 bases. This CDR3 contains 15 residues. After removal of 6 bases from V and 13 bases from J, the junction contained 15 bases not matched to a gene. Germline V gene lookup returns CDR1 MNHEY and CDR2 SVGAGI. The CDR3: CASRSSGTGVGDQFF. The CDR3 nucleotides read TGTGCCAGCAGATCCTCCGGGACAGGGGTCGGGGATCAGTTCTTC.

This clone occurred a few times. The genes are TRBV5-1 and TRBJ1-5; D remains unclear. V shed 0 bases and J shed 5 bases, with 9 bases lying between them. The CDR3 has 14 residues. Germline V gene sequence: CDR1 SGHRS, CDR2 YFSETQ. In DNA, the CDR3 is TGCGCCAGCAGCTTGGACAGCCCCTATCAGCCCCAGCATTTT. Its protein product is CASSLDSPYQPQHF.

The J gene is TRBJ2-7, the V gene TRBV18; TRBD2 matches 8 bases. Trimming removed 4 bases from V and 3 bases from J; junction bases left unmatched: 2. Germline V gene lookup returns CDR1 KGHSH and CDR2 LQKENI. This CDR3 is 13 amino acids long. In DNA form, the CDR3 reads TGTGCCAGCTCACTGGGACTAGACTACGAGCAGTACTTC. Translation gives CASSLGLDYEQYF.

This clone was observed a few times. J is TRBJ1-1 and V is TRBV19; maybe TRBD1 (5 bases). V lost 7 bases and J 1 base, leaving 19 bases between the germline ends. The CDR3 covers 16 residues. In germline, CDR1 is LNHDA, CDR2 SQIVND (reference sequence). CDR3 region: CASMARLGRRNTEAFF. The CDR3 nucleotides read TGTGCCAGTATGGCCCGATTGGGGCGTAGGAACACTGAAGCTTTCTTT.

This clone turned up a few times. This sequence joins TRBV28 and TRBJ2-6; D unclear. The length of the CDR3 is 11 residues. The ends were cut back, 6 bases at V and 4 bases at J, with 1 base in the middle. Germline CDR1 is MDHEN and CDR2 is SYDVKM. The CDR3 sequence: CASRGANVLTF. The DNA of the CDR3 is TGTGCCAGCAGGGGGGCCAACGTCCTGACTTTC.

This CDR3 is CASSLSASGGHEQFF. DNA for the CDR3: TGTGCCAGCAGTTTATCGGCTAGCGGGGGGCATGAGCAGTTCTTC. The V gene is TRBV28, the J gene TRBJ2-1; TRBD2 agrees at 11 bases. This CDR3 is built from 15 residues. Unmatched junction bases numbered 4, after V lost 1 base and J lost 8 bases. Germline V gene data show CDR1 as MDHEN and CDR2 as SYDVKM.

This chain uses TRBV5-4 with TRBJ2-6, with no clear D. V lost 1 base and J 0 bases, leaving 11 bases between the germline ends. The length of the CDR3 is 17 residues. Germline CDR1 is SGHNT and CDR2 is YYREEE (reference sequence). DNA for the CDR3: TGTGCCAGCAGCTTGCACGGAATTGCCTCTGGGGCCAACGTCCTGACTTTC. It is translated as CASSLHGIASGANVLTF.

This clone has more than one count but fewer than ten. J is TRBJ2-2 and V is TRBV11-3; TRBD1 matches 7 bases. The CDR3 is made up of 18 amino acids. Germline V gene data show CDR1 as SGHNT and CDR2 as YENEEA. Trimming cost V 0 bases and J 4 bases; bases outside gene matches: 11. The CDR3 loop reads CASSLETGSSLRTGELFF. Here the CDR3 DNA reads TGTGCCAGCAGCTTAGAGACAGGGTCGTCTCTGCGCACCGGGGAGCTGTTTTTT.

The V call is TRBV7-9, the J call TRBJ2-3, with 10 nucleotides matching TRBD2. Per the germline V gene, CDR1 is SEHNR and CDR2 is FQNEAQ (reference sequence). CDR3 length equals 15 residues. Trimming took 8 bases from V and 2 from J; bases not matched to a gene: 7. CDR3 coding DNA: TGTGCCAGCGCCCGGACTAGCGGCTTCACAGATACGCAGTATTTT. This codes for CASARTSGFTDTQYF.

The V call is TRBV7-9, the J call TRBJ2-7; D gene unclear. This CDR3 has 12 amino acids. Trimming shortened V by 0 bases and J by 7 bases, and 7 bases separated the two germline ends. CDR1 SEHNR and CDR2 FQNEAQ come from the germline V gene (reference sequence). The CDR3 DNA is TGTGCCAGCAGCTTAGCAAAGGGTGAGCAGTACTTC. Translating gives CASSLAKGEQYF.

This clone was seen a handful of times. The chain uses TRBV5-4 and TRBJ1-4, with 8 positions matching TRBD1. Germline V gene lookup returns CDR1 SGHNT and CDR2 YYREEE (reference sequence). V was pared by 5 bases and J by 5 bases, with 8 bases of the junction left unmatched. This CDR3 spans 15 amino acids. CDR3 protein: CASSPQGASNEKLFF. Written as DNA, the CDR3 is TGTGCCAGCAGTCCCCAGGGGGCTTCAAATGAAAAACTGTTTTTT.

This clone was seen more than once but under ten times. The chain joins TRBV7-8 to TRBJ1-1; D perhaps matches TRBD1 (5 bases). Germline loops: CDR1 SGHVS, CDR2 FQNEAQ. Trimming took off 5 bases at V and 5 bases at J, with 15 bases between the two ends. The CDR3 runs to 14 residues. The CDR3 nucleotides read TGTGCCAGCAGCGGGGGGATAGGCAGGACTGAAGCTTTCTTT. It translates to CASSGGIGRTEAFF.

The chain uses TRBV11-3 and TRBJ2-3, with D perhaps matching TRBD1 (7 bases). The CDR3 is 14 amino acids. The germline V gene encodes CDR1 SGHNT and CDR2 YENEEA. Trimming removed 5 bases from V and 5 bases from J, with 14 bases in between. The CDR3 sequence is CASSQGGGRDTQYF. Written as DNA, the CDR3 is TGTGCCAGCAGCCAGGGGGGCGGCCGAGATACGCAGTATTTT.

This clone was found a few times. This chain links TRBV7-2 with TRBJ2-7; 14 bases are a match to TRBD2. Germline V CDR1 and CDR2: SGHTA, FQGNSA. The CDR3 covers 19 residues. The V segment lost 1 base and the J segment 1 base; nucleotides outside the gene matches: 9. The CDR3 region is CASSLGPSGLAGASYEQYF. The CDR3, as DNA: TGTGCCAGCAGCTTAGGCCCCTCGGGACTAGCGGGGGCGTCCTACGAGCAGTACTTC.

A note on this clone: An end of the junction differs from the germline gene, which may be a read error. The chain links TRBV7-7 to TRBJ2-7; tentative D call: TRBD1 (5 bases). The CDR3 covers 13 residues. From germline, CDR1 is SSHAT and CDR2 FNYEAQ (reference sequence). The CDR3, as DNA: TGTGCTAGCAGCCCGCAGGGTATAGGCGAGCAGTACTTC. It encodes CASSPQGIGEQYF.

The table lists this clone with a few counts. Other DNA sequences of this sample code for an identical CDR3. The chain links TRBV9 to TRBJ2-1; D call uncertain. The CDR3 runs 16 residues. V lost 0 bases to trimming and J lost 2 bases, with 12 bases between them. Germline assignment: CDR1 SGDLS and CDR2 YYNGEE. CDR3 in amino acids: CASSVGHGRPYNEQFF. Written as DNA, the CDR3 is TGTGCCAGCAGCGTAGGTCACGGCAGGCCCTACAATGAGCAGTTCTTC.

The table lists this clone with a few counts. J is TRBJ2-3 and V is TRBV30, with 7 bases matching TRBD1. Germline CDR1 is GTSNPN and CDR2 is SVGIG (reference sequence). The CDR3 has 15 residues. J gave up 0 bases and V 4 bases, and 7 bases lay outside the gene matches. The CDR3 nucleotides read TGTGCCTGGACGTCTCGGGACAGTAGCACAGATACGCAGTATTTT. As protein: CAWTSRDSSTDTQYF.

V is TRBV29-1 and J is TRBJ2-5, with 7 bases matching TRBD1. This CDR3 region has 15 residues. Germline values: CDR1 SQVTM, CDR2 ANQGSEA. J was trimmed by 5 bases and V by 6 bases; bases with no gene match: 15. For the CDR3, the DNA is TGCAGCGTGGACCGGGACAGCAAGGTATTGGAGACCCAGTACTTC. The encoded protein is CSVDRDSKVLETQYF.

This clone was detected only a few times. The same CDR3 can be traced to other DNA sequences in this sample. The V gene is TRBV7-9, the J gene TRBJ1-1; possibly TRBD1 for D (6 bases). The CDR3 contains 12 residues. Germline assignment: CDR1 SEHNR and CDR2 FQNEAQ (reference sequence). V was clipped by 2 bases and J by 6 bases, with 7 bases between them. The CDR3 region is CASSLRGPEAFF. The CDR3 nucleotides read TGTGCCAGCAGCTTACGGGGGCCTGAAGCTTTCTTT.

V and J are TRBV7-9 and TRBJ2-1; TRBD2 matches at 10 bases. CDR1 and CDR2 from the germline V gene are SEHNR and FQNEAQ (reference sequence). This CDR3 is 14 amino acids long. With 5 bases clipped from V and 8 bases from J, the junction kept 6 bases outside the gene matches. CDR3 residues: CASSHASGGDEQFF. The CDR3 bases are TGTGCCAGCAGCCACGCTAGCGGGGGCGATGAGCAGTTCTTC.

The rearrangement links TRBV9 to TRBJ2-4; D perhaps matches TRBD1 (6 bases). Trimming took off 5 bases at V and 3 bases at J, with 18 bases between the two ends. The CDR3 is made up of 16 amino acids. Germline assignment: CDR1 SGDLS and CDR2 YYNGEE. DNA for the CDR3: TGTGCCAGCAGTCCAGGGGTTGGGGCTTTCAAAAACATTCAGTACTTC. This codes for CASSPGVGAFKNIQYF.

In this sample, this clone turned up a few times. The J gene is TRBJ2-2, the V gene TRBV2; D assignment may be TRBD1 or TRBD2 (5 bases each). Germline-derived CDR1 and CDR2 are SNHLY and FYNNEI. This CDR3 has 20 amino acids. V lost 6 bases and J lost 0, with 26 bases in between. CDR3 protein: CASRSLMTGTAEPNTGELFF. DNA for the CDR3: TGTGCCAGCAGAAGCCTTATGACCGGGACCGCCGAGCCGAACACCGGGGAGCTGTTTTTT.

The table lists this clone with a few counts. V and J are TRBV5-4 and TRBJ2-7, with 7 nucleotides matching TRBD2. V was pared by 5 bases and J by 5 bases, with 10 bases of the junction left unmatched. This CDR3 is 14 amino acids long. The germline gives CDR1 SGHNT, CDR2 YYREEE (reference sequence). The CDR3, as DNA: TGTGCCAGCAGATCCGGTGGCGCGGGAGACGAGCAGTACTTC. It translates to CASRSGGAGDEQYF.